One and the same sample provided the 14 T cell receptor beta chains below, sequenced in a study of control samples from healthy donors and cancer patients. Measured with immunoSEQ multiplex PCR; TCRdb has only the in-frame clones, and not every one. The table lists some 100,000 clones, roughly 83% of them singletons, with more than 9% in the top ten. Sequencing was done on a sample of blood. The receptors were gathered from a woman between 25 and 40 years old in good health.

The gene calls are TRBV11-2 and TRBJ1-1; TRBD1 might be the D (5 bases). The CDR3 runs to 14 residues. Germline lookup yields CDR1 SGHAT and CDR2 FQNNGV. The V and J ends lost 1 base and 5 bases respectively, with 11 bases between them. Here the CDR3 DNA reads TGTGCCAGCAGCTTAGCCGCAGGGAGTACTGAAGCTTTCTTT. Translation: CASSLAAGSTEAFF.

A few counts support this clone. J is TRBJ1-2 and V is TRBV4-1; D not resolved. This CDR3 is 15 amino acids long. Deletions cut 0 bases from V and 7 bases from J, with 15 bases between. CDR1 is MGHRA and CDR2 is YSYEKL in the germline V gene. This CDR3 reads CASSQEGGSAVGYTF. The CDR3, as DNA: TGCGCCAGCAGCCAAGAAGGTGGGAGCGCGGTTGGCTACACCTTC.

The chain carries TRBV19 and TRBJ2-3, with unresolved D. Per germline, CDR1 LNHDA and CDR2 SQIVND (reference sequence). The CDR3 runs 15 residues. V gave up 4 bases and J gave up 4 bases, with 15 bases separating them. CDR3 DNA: TGTGCCAGTAGTAAGGCCCTGAGGAGTGCAGATACGCAGTATTTT. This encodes CASSKALRSADTQYF. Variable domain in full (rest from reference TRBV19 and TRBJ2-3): DGGITQSPKYLFRKEGQNVTLSCEQNLNHDAMYWYRQDPGQGLRLIYYSQIVNDFQKGDIAEGYSVSREKKESFPLTVTSAQKNPTAFYLCASSKALRSADTQYFGPGTRLTVL.

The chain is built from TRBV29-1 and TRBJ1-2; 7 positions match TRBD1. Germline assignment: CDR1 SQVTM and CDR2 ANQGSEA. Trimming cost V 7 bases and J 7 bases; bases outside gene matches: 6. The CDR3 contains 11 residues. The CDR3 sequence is CSGVQGTGYTF. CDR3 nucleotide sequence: TGCAGCGGAGTACAGGGGACTGGCTACACCTTC.

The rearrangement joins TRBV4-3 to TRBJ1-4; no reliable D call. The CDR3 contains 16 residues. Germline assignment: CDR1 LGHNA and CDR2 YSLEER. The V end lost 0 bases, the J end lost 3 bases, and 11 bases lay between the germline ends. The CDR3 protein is CASSQDLGISNEKLFF. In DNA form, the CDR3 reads TGCGCCAGCAGCCAAGATCTGGGGATATCTAATGAAAAACTGTTTTTT.

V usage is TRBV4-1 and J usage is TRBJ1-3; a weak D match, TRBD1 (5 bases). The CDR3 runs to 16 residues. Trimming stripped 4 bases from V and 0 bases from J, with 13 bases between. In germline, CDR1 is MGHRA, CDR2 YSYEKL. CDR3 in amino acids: CASSRTQGSSGNTIYF. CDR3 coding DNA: TGCGCCAGCAGCCGTACCCAGGGTTCCTCTGGAAACACCATATATTTT.

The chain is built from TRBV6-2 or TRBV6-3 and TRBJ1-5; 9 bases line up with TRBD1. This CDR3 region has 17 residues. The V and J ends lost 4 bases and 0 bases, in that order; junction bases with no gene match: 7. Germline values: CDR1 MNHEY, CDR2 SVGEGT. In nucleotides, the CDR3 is TGTGCCAGCAGTTTAGCCGGGACAGGGATTAGCAATCAGCCCCAGCATTTT. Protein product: CASSLAGTGISNQPQHF.

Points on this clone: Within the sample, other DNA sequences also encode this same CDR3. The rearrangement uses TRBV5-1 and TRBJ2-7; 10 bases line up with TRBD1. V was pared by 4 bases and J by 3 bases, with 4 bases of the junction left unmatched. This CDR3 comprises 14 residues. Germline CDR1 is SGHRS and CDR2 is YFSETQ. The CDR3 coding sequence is TGCGCCAGCAGCCCGACAGGGGGCAACTACGAGCAGTACTTC. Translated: CASSPTGGNYEQYF.

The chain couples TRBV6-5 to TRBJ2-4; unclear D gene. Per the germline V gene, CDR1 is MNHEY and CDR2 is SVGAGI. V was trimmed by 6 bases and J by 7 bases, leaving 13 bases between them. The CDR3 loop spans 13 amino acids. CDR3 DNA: TGTGCCAGCAGAGAGTCCGGGCCCAACATTCAGTACTTC. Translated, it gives CASRESGPNIQYF.

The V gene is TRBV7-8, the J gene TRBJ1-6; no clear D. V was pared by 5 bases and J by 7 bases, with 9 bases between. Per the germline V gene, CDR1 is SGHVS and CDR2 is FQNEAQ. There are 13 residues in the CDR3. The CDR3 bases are TGTGCCAGCAGCCATGGGCGGAATTCACCCCTCCACTTT. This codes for CASSHGRNSPLHF.

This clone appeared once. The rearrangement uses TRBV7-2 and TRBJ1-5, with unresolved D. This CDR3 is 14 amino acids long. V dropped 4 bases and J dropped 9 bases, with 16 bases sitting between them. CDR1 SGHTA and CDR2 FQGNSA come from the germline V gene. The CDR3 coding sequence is TGTGCCAGCAGCTCTATTCCCGTCGGAGGGCCCCAGCATTTT. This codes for CASSSIPVGGPQHF.

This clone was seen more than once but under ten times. CDR3 residues: CASGLVLGDGYTF. CDR3 nucleotides: TGTGCTAGTGGTTTGGTACTGGGGGATGGCTACACCTTC. The gene calls are TRBV12-5 and TRBJ1-2; D is perhaps TRBD1 (5 bases). The CDR3 covers 13 residues. CDR1 LGHNT and CDR2 FRNRAP come from the germline V gene. The germline V and J ends were trimmed by 0 bases and 6 bases, with 8 bases remaining between them.

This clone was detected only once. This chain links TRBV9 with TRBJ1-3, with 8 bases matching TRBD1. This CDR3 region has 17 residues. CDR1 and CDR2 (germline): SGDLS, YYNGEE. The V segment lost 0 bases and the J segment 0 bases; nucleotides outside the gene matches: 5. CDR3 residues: CASSVDQGAISGNTIYF. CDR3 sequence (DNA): TGTGCCAGCAGCGTAGATCAGGGGGCAATCTCTGGAAACACCATATATTTT.

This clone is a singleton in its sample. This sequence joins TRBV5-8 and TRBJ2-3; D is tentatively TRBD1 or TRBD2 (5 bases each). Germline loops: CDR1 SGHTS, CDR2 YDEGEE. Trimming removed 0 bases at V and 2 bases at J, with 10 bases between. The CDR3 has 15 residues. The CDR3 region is CASSLARGPTDTQYF. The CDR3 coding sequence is TGTGCCAGCAGCTTGGCCCGGGGCCCCACAGATACGCAGTATTTT.